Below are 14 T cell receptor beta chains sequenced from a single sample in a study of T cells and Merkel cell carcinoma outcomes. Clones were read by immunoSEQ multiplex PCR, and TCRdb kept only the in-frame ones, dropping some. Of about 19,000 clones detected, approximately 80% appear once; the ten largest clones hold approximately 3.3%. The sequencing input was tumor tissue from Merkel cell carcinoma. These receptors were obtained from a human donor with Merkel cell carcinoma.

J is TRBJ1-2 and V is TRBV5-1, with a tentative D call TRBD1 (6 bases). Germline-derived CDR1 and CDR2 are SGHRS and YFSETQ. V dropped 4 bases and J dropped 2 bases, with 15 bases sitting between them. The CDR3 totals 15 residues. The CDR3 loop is CASSGGLTENYGYTF. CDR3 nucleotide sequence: TGCGCCAGCAGCGGGGGCCTTACCGAAAACTATGGCTACACCTTC.

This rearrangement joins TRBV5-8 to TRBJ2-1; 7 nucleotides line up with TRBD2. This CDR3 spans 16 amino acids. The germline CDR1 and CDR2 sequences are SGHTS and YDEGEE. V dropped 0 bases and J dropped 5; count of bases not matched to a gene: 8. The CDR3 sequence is CASSLAALAVHNEQFF. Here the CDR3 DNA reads TGTGCCAGCAGCTTGGCAGCGCTAGCGGTTCACAATGAGCAGTTCTTC. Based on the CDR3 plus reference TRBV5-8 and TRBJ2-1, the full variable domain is EAGVTQSPTHLIKTRGQQATLRCSPISGHTSVYWYQQALGLGLQFLLWYDEGEERNRGNFPPRFSGRQFPNYSSELNVNALELEDSALYLCASSLAALAVHNEQFFGPGTRLTVL.

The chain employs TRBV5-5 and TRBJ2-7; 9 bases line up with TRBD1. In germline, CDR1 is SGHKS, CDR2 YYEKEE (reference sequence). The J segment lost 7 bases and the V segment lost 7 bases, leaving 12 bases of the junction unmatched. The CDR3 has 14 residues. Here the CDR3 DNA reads TGTGCCAGCCTCGACAGGGGGGTTCTGGGTGAGCAGTACTTC. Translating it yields CASLDRGVLGEQYF.

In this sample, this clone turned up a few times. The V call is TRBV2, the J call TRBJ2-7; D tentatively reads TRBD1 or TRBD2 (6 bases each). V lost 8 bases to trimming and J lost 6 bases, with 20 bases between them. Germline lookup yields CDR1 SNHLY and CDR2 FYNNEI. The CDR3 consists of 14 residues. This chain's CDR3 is CASEGRGRGLEQYF. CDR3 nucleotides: TGTGCCAGCGAGGGGAGAGGACGGGGGCTCGAGCAGTACTTC.

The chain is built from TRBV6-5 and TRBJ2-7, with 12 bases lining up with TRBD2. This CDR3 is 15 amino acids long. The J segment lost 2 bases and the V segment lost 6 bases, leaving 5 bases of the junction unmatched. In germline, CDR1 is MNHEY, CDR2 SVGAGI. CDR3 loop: CASRSLAGGTYEQYF. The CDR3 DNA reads TGTGCCAGCAGGTCCCTAGCGGGAGGGACCTACGAGCAGTACTTC.

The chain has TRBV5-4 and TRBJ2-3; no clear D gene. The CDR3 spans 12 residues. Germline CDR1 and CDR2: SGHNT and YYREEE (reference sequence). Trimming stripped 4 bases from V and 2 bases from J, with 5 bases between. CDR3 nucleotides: TGTGCCAGCAGCCAATCCACAGATACGCAGTATTTT. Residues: CASSQSTDTQYF.

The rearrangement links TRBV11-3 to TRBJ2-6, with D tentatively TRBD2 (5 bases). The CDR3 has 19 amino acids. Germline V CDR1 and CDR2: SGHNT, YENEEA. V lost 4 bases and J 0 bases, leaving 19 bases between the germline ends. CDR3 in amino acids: CASSSGRAANPSGANVLTF. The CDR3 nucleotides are TGTGCCAGCAGCTCTGGGCGGGCCGCAAACCCCTCTGGGGCCAACGTCCTGACTTTC.

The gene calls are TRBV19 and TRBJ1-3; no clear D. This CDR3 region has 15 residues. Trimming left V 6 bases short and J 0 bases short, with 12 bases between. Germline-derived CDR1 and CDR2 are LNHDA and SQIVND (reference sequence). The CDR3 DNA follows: TGTGCCAGTAGAACCGACCGAGCCTCTGGAAACACCATATATTTT. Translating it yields CASRTDRASGNTIYF.

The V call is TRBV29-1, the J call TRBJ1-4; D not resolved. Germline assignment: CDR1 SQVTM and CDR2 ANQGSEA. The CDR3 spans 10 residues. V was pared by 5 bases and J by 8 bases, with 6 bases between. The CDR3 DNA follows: TGCAGCGTTTACGACGAAAAACTGTTTTTT. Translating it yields CSVYDEKLFF.

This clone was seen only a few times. The CDR3 sequence: CSVLAGGQGTQYF. CDR3 DNA sequence: TGCAGCGTACTAGCGGGGGGTCAAGGTACGCAGTATTTT. This chain uses TRBV29-1 with TRBJ2-3, with 12 bases aligning to TRBD2. Germline CDR1 and CDR2: SQVTM and ANQGSEA. V was pared by 6 bases and J by 8 bases, with 6 bases of the junction left unmatched. The CDR3 is made up of 13 amino acids.

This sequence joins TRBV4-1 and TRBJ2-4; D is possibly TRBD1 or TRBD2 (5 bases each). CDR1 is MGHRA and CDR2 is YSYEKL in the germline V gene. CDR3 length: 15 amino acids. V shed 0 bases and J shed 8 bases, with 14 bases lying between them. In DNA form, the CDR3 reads TGCGCCAGCAGCCAAGACAGAAGGGGAGAGGACATTCAGTACTTC. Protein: CASSQDRRGEDIQYF.

In DNA, the CDR3 is TGTGCCAGCAGCTTACTCAGCTCTGGAAACACCATATATTTT. Amino acids: CASSLLSSGNTIYF. The chain uses TRBV13 and TRBJ1-3; no reliable D call. V was pared by 2 bases and J by 0 bases, with 5 bases between. The CDR3 extends over 14 amino acids. The germline V gene encodes CDR1 PRHDT and CDR2 FYEKMQ (reference sequence).

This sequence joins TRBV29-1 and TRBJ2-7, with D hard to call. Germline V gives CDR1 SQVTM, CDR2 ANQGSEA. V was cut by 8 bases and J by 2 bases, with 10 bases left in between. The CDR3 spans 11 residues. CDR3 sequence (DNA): TGCAGCACGATAATGGCCTACGAGCAGTACTTC. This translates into CSTIMAYEQYF.

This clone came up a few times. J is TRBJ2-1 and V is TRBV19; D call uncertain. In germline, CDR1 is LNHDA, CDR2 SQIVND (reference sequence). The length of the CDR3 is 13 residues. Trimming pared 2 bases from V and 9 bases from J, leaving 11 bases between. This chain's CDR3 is CASSIRSLSEQFF. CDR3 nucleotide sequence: TGTGCCAGTAGTATACGTTCCCTCAGTGAGCAGTTCTTC.